This entry lists 24 T cell receptor beta chains sequenced from one sample in a study of human T cells and chemical hapten exposure. Time point reported: patch test 2, 6 weeks after DPC sensitization. Treatment meaning: therapeutic diphenylcyclopropenone sensitization with weekly scalp DPC. Unfractionated whole blood yielded the extracted total RNA. One entry per CDR3 protein, called by TCRdb with MiXCR from the RACE reads. This table has 40,000 or so distinct CDR3 sequences, approximately 10% appearing once. The sample in question was whole blood, obtained in connection with sensitization to the hapten diphenylcyclopropenone (DPC). These receptors were obtained from a woman aged 25-40 years with alopecia areata. Some clones in this sample may be carry-over from other donors' samples.

The table lists this clonotype with a few counts. J is TRBJ2-2 and V is TRBV24-1; D uncertain. Trimming pared 3 bases from V and 1 base from J, leaving 8 bases between. The CDR3 consists of 15 residues. The germline CDR1 and CDR2 sequences are KGHDR and SFDVKD. The CDR3 loop reads CATSDIDQNTGELFF. The CDR3 DNA is TGTGCCACCAGTGATATCGACCAGAACACCGGGGAGCTGTTTTTT.

This clonotype was observed a handful of times. This CDR3 is CASSLQSGANVLTF. In nucleotides, the CDR3 is TGTGCCAGCAGCCTCCAATCGGGGGCCAACGTCCTGACTTTC. The chain joins TRBV7-9 to TRBJ2-6; no reliable D call. The V gene's germline CDR1 is SEHNR and CDR2 FQNEAQ (reference sequence). This CDR3 is 14 amino acids long. V lost 5 bases and J 4 bases, leaving 9 bases between the germline ends.

This clonotype was counted at least ten times. V usage is TRBV28 and J usage is TRBJ1-2, with D possibly matching TRBD1 (5 bases). Trimming took off 1 base at V and 4 bases at J, with 13 bases between the two ends. This CDR3 comprises 15 residues. The V gene's germline CDR1 is MDHEN and CDR2 SYDVKM. The CDR3 nucleotides read TGTGCCAGCAGTTTATCGCAGGGACGAATCTATGGCTACACCTTC. Protein sequence: CASSLSQGRIYGYTF.

This chain links TRBV28 with TRBJ1-6; 12 bases align to TRBD1. The V segment lost 6 bases and the J segment 11 bases; nucleotides outside the gene matches: 8. Per germline, CDR1 MDHEN and CDR2 SYDVKM. The CDR3 is 15 amino acids. The CDR3 sequence: CASSPFGTGGAPLHF. DNA of the CDR3: TGTGCCAGCAGCCCTTTCGGGACAGGGGGCGCACCCCTCCACTTT.

There are a few counts of this clonotype. This chain connects TRBV5-1 to TRBJ1-6; 8 bases match TRBD1. CDR3 size: 14 residues. The trim removed 1 base at V and 8 bases at J, leaving 2 bases unmatched. Looked up from germline, CDR1 is SGHRS and CDR2 is YFSETQ. The DNA for the CDR3 is TGCGCCAGCAGCTTGACAGGGGGGGATTCACCCCTCCACTTT. It encodes CASSLTGGDSPLHF.

A few counts support this clonotype. The rearrangement uses TRBV7-8 and TRBJ1-5, with 10 bases fitting TRBD1. The trim removed 1 base at V and 11 bases at J, leaving 14 bases unmatched. The CDR3 has 17 amino acids. Germline V gives CDR1 SGHVS, CDR2 FQNEAQ. CDR3: CASSLVGQGLSGQAQHF. The CDR3 DNA is TGTGCCAGCAGCTTAGTGGGACAGGGGTTATCGGGACAGGCCCAGCATTTT.

The rearrangement joins TRBV28 to TRBJ1-1, with TRBD1 identical over 10 bases. J was trimmed by 11 bases and V by 11 bases; bases with no gene match: 8. From germline, CDR1 is MDHEN and CDR2 SYDVKM. This CDR3 spans 11 amino acids. CDR3 DNA: TGTGCCTGTTCCGGGACAGGGGAGGCTTTCTTT. Its translation is CACSGTGEAFF.

This clonotype turned up a few times. The DNA for the CDR3 is TGTGCCAGCAGCTTAGCGGGGACAGGGGGCATCGCGGAGACCCAGTACTTC. Its protein product is CASSLAGTGGIAETQYF. The rearrangement links TRBV7-2 to TRBJ2-5; TRBD1 matches at 12 bases. Germline CDR1 and CDR2: SGHTA and FQGNSA. The CDR3 length is 17 residues. J gave up 5 bases and V 0 bases, and 7 bases lay outside the gene matches.

The chain carries TRBV29-1 and TRBJ1-2, with a tentative D call TRBD1 (5 bases). The germline gives CDR1 SQVTM, CDR2 ANQGSEA. Between the trimmed V and J ends, which lost 6 bases and 12 bases, there was a span of 14 bases. This CDR3 comprises 10 residues. The CDR3 loop is CSVLQESHTF. CDR3 bases: TGCAGCGTGTTACAGGAGAGCCACACCTTC.

This clonotype was counted a few times. The CDR3 DNA reads TGCAGTGCTCCGCCTTCGTCGGACACTGAAGCTTTCTTT. Its translation is CSAPPSSDTEAFF. The chain uses TRBV20-1 and TRBJ1-1, with D hard to call. The CDR3 has 13 amino acids. Germline V gene lookup returns CDR1 DFQATT and CDR2 SNEGSKA (reference sequence). Between the trimmed V and J ends, which lost 5 bases and 3 bases, there was a span of 13 bases.

V usage is TRBV6-5 and J usage is TRBJ2-2, with D perhaps matching TRBD1 or TRBD2 (5 bases each). V was clipped by 4 bases and J by 0 bases, with 9 bases between them. This CDR3 contains 15 residues. CDR1 MNHEY and CDR2 SVGAGI come from the germline V gene. CDR3 amino acids: CASSWDGTNTGELFF. CDR3 sequence (DNA): TGTGCCAGCAGTTGGGACGGAACGAACACCGGGGAGCTGTTTTTT.

This chain links TRBV5-1 with TRBJ2-7; tentatively, D is TRBD1 (5 bases). Germline CDR1 reads SGHRS; CDR2 reads YFSETQ. The CDR3 loop spans 13 amino acids. Trimming removed 0 bases at V and 9 bases at J, with 13 bases between. The CDR3 DNA sequence: TGCGCCAGCAGCTTGGAGGCAGGGCCCAGGCAGTACTTC. Amino acids: CASSLEAGPRQYF. The full variable domain, with the rest looked up from reference TRBV5-1 and TRBJ2-7, is KAGVTQTPRYLIKTRGQQVTLSCSPISGHRSVSWYQQTPGQGLQFLFEYFSETQRNKGNFPGRFSGRQFSNSRSEMNVSTLELGDSALYLCASSLEAGPRQYFGPGTRLTVT.

This clonotype was seen many times. CDR3 nucleotides: TGTGCCAGCAGCTCCTCGGTCACCGGGGAGCTGTTTTTT. Translation: CASSSSVTGELFF. The chain employs TRBV7-9 and TRBJ2-2; D gene ambiguous. Germline V lookup: CDR1 SEHNR, CDR2 FQNEAQ (reference sequence). The CDR3 length is 13 residues. Trimming stripped 4 bases from V and 4 bases from J, with 7 bases between.

This clonotype was observed at least ten times. V usage is TRBV5-5 and J usage is TRBJ1-1; D unresolved. This CDR3 comprises 14 residues. Trimming took off 5 bases at V and 4 bases at J, with 15 bases between the two ends. Germline V gene lookup returns CDR1 SGHKS and CDR2 YYEKEE (reference sequence). CDR3 sequence reads: CASSYNPGGTEAFF. In DNA, the CDR3 is TGTGCCAGCAGTTACAACCCCGGTGGCACTGAAGCTTTCTTT. The whole variable domain, remainder taken from reference TRBV5-5 and TRBJ1-1, is DAGVTQSPTHLIKTRGQQVTLRCSPISGHKSVSWYQQVLGQGPQFIFQYYEKEERGRGNFPDRFSARQFPNYSSELNVNALLLGDSALYLCASSYNPGGTEAFFGQGTRLTVV.

This clonotype has ten or more counts. The chain couples TRBV12-3 or TRBV12-4 to TRBJ2-3; 8 bases agree with TRBD2. V trimming: 3 bases; J trimming: 0 bases; junction bases outside the gene matches: 2. This CDR3 has 15 residues. This CDR3 is CASSLAGGSTDTQYF. The CDR3 DNA sequence: TGTGCCAGCAGTTTGGCGGGGGGTAGCACAGATACGCAGTATTTT.

The chain uses TRBV6-1 and TRBJ2-1; D perhaps matches TRBD2 (6 bases). The CDR3 loop spans 15 amino acids. V lost 6 bases and J 4 bases, leaving 16 bases between the germline ends. The germline gives CDR1 MNHNS, CDR2 SASEGT. CDR3 coding DNA: TGTGCCAGCAGGAAGACTAGGGTCCGTTACAATGAGCAGTTCTTC. Protein: CASRKTRVRYNEQFF.

This clonotype came up a few times. V and J are TRBV6-1 and TRBJ1-1; a weak D match, TRBD1 (5 bases). Germline V gene sequence: CDR1 MNHNS, CDR2 SASEGT. With 5 bases removed from V and 4 bases from J, the gap between germline ends came to 11 bases. The length of the CDR3 is 13 residues. CDR3 nucleotides: TGTGCCAGCAGTTTCCGGGGCCCCACTGAAGCTTTCTTT. Translating gives CASSFRGPTEAFF.

There are many counts of this clonotype. V and J are TRBV7-9 and TRBJ2-1; a possible D gene is TRBD1 (5 bases). V was pared by 3 bases and J by 2 bases, with 8 bases between. The CDR3 has 14 amino acids. CDR1 is SEHNR and CDR2 is FQNEAQ in the germline V gene (reference sequence). CDR3 nucleotide sequence: TGTGCCAGCAGCTTCCAGGGTCCCTACAATGAGCAGTTCTTC. The encoded protein is CASSFQGPYNEQFF.

The gene calls are TRBV2 and TRBJ1-2; D perhaps matches TRBD1 (5 bases). Trimming removed 6 bases at V and 8 bases at J, with 19 bases between. The CDR3 consists of 14 residues. The germline V gene has CDR1 SNHLY and CDR2 FYNNEI. CDR3 loop: CASRGDGQSGGYTF. The DNA of the CDR3 is TGTGCCAGCAGAGGGGACGGTCAATCGGGGGGCTACACCTTC.

Many counts were recorded for this clonotype. The chain uses TRBV28 and TRBJ1-4; a weak D match, TRBD1 (6 bases). Per germline, CDR1 MDHEN and CDR2 SYDVKM. There are 16 residues in the CDR3. Between the trimmed V and J ends, which lost 3 bases and 3 bases, there was a span of 14 bases. The chain's CDR3 is CASSFPSTGPNEKLFF. CDR3 bases: TGTGCCAGCAGTTTCCCATCGACAGGACCTAATGAAAAACTGTTTTTT.

As to this clonotype: This could be a read error, since a much larger clone is one nucleotide away. V usage is TRBV5-4 and J usage is TRBJ2-1; 8 positions agree with TRBD2. Germline V gene data show CDR1 as SGHNT and CDR2 as YYREEE (reference sequence). The CDR3 has 17 residues. DNA of the CDR3: TGTGCCAGCAGCTTCCCCTTAGCGGGAAGCTCCTACAATGAGCGGTTCTTC. Translation: CASSFPLAGSSYNERFF.

This clonotype has a count of ten or more. This chain connects TRBV7-9 to TRBJ1-4; D may be TRBD1 (6 bases). V lost 2 bases and J lost 3, with 10 bases in between. CDR1 is SEHNR, CDR2 FQNEAQ, per germline (reference sequence). The CDR3 is 15 amino acids. The CDR3 nucleotides are TGTGCCAGCAGCTTAACAGGGACCTCTAATGAAAAACTGTTTTTT. Translation: CASSLTGTSNEKLFF.

The chain employs TRBV12-3 or TRBV12-4 and TRBJ2-3; TRBD1 or TRBD2 may be the D gene (5 bases each). Trimming cost V 7 bases and J 4 bases, with 12 bases left between them. This CDR3 spans 13 amino acids. The CDR3 sequence: CASTMGVPDTQYF. In DNA form, the CDR3 reads TGTGCCAGCACCATGGGGGTACCAGATACGCAGTATTTT.

This clonotype was observed many times. The chain is built from TRBV29-1 and TRBJ2-3; D is possibly TRBD2 (5 bases). In germline, CDR1 is SQVTM, CDR2 ANQGSEA. The CDR3 totals 14 residues. Trimming left V 4 bases short and J 5 bases short, with 16 bases between. CDR3 bases: TGCAGCGTTGCTCGGGGTACGGGTTTAGATACGCAGTATTTT. Translated, it gives CSVARGTGLDTQYF.